This T cell receptor (beta chain) comes out of a study of siplizumab effects on memory and regulatory T cells. Whole-study findings and limits: Siplizumab cultures yielded proliferating Tregs whose suppressive function was not confirmed. Siplizumab significantly reduced alloreactive sequences traceable to unstimulated CD4+ memory cells.

Some clones are missing from TCRdb's copy, which holds only in-frame ones; the method was immunoSEQ multiplex PCR. The sample lists about 100,000 clones; more than 85% were seen once. As to this clone: Its antigen is not known.

The germline CDR1 and CDR2 sequences are MGHDK and SYGVNS. The CDR3 has 14 residues. With 6 bases removed from V and 4 bases from J, the gap between germline ends came to 15 bases. The chain uses TRBV25-1 and TRBJ1-1; a weak D match, TRBD1 (5 bases). This clonotype was sampled from a human donor in good health. Some clones in this sample may be carry-over from other donors' samples. The sample consisted of CD4+ T cells sorted from blood. The CDR3 loop reads CASRPQGGGTEAFF. The CDR3 nucleotides read TGTGCCAGCAGACCCCAGGGCGGGGGCACTGAAGCTTTCTTT.